This TCR beta chain was identified in a study of T cell changes during pregnancy in multiple sclerosis (dated by TCRdb to the late 2010s). With respect to the entire study: Changes in the T cell repertoire over the course of pregnancy were examined in this study in women with multiple sclerosis.

The CDR3 runs 16 residues from the cysteine to the phenylalanine. This entry keeps only the CDR3 DNA: 48 bases, framed from base 1. Via the germline V gene, CDR1 is SGHTA and CDR2 FQGNSA. For this chain, trimming is 1 base at the V end and 5 bases at the J end, and the number of junction bases without a gene match is 7. The library was obtained by the immunoSEQ multiplex PCR assay. TCRdb limited this immuneACCESS table to in-frame rearrangements with V and J called. A share of clones is missing; checked studies link under half to unresolved V genes, and the rest is unexplained. The sample records about 75,000 clones, about 93% of which are singletons. The ten top clones hold less than 0.15% of the sample. As to this clone: No antigen is known for it. Per-nucleotide qualities are absent, and no much larger clonotype sits a single base away.

The rearranged segments are TRBV7-2 and TRBJ2-1; 8 central nucleotides agree with TRBD2. The sequences come from CD4+ T cells from peripheral blood mononuclear cells, collected after pregnancy. The source of this sequence is a female donor with multiple sclerosis, enrolled in a pregnancy study. The encoded CDR3 is CASSLVGGLAHNEQFF. The DNA is as follows: TGTGCCAGCAGCTTAGTGGGAGGACTAGCCCACAATGAGCAGTTCTTC.